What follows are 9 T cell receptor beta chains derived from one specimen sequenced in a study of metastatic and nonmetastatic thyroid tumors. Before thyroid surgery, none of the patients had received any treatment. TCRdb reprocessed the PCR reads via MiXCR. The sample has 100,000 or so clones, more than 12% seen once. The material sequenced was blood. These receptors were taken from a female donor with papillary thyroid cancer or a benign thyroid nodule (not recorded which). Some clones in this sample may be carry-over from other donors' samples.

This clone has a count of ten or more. The CDR3 coding sequence is TGTGCCAGCAGTTCCGACCCCCAGAGGAAAGCTTTCTTT. Protein sequence: CASSSDPQRKAFF. J is TRBJ1-1 and V is TRBV6-1; D call uncertain. The CDR3 runs 13 residues. Trimming cost V 5 bases and J 9 bases, with 16 bases left between them. The germline V gene encodes CDR1 MNHNS and CDR2 SASEGT.

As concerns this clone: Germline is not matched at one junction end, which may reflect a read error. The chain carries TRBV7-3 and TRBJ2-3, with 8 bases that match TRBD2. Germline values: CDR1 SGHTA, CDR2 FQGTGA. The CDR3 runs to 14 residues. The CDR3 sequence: CASSSLGGADTQYF. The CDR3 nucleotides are TGTGCCAGTAGCTCCCTCGGGGGGGCAGATACGCAGTATTTT. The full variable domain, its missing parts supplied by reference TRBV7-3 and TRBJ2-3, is GAGVSQTPSNKVTEKGKYVELRCDPISGHTALYWYRQSLGQGPEFLIYFQGTGAADDSGLPNDRFFAVRPEGSVSTLKIQRTERGDSAVYLCASSSLGGADTQYFGPGTRLTVL.

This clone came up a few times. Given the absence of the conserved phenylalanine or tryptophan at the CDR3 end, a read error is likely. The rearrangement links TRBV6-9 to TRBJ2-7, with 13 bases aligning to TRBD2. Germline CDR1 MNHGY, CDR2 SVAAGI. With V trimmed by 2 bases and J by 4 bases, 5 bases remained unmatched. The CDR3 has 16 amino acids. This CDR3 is CASSYRGTSGAYEQYL. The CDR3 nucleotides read TGTGCCAGCAGTTATAGGGGGACTAGCGGGGCATACGAGCAGTACCTC.

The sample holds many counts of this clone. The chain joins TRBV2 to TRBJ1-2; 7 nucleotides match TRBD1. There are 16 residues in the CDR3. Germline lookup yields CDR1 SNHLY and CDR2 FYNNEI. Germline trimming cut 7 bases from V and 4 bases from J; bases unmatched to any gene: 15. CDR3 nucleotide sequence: TGTGCCAGCATGCCCACGGAACCGACAGGGACCTATGGCTACACCTTC. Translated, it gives CASMPTEPTGTYGYTF.

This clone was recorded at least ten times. The CDR3 sequence is CASSSAGGKGFASNEQFF. The CDR3 nucleotides read TGTGCCAGCAGCTCGGCGGGCGGAAAAGGATTCGCCTCCAATGAGCAGTTCTTC. The chain couples TRBV3-1 to TRBJ2-1; D might be TRBD2 (5 bases). Per germline, CDR1 LGHDT and CDR2 YNNKEL (reference sequence). V was trimmed by 5 bases and J by 6 bases, leaving 26 bases between them. The CDR3 sequence is 18 residues long.

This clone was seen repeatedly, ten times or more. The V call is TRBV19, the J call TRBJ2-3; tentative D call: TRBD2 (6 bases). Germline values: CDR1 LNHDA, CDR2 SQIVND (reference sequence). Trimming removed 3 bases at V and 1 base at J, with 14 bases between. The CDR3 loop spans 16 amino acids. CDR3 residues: CASSIDSGWRTDTQYF. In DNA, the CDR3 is TGTGCCAGTAGTATCGATAGCGGATGGCGCACAGATACGCAGTATTTT.

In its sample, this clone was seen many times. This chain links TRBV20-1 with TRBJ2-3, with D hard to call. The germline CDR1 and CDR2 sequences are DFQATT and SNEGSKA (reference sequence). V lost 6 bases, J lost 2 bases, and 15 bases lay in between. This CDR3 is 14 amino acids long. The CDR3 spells CSAHHGLYTDTQYF. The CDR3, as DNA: TGCAGTGCCCACCACGGCCTCTACACAGATACGCAGTATTTT.

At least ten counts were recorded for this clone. The CDR3 DNA reads as TGTGCCAGCAGCCCTCGGGACAGGGAACGTAAACTGTTTTTT. Translating gives CASSPRDRERKLFF. V usage is TRBV6-2 or TRBV6-3 and J usage is TRBJ1-4; 9 nucleotides line up with TRBD1. CDR3 length: 14 amino acids. CDR1 is MNHEY, CDR2 SVGEGT, per germline. The V and J ends lost 6 bases and 11 bases, in that order; junction bases with no gene match: 10.

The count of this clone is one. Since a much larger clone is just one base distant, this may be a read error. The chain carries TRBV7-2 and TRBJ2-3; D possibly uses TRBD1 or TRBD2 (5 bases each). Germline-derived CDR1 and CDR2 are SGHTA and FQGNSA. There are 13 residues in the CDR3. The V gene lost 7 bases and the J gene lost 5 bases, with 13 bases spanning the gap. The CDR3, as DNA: TGTGCCAGCATTCACGGGACGGGAGATACGCAGTATTTT. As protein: CASIHGTGDTQYF.